This T cell receptor beta chain was recovered during a study of cytomegalovirus exposure and HLA in healthy donors. Points from the study as a whole: Generally TCR sequences proved uncommon, though certain public TCRs appeared in numerous donors. A list of more than 150 TCR beta chains associated with cytomegalovirus was given.

Clones were sequenced by immunoSEQ multiplex PCR, and TCRdb holds only the in-frame ones, with some missing. The data show roughly 300,000 clones, more than 75% seen once. About this clone itself: The antigen remains undetermined.

In germline, CDR1 is MNHNS, CDR2 SASEGT. There are 13 residues in the CDR3. Trimming cost V 6 bases and J 4 bases, with 13 bases left between them. The clonotype was recovered from a woman between 18 and 30 years old in good health and CMV-seronegative. Input material: PBMCs. The chain is built from TRBV6-1 and TRBJ2-7, with D possibly TRBD2 on 7 matching bases. The CDR3: CASRGGGRYEQYF. As DNA, the CDR3 is TGTGCCAGCAGAGGGGGGGGTCGGTACGAGCAGTACTTC.